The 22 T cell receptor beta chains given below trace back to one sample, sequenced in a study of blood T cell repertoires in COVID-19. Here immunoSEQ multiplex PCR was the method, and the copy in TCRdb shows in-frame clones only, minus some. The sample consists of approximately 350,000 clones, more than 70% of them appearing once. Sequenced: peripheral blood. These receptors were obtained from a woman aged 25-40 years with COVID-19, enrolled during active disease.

Written as DNA, the CDR3 is TGCAGCGTTGAGAGGACTAGCGGAGGCACAGATACGCAGTATTTT. Protein: CSVERTSGGTDTQYF. The chain employs TRBV29-1 and TRBJ2-3, with 10 bases aligning to TRBD2. Trimming at V came to 3 bases and at J to 1 base, leaving 4 bases not matched to a gene. The CDR3 totals 15 residues. Germline lookup yields CDR1 SQVTM and CDR2 ANQGSEA.

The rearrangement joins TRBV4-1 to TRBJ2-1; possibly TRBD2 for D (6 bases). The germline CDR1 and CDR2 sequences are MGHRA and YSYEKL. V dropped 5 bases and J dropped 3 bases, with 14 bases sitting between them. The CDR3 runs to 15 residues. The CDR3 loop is CASSTRDSLYNEQFF. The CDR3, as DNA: TGCGCCAGCAGCACGCGGGACTCCCTCTACAATGAGCAGTTCTTC.

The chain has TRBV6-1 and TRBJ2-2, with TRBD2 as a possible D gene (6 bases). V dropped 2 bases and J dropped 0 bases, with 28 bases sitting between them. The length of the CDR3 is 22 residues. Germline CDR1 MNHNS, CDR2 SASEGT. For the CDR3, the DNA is TGTGCCAGCAGTGAAAAGGTTTTGGAGGGGATCCCCTTCCCCGCGAACACCGGGGAGCTGTTTTTT. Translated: CASSEKVLEGIPFPANTGELFF.

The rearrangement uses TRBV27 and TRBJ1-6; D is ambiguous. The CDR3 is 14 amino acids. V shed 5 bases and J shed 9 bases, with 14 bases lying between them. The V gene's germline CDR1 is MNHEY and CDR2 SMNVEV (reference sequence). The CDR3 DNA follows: TGTGCCAGCAGTCCGCGCGGGGAATTTTCACCCCTCCACTTT. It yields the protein CASSPRGEFSPLHF.

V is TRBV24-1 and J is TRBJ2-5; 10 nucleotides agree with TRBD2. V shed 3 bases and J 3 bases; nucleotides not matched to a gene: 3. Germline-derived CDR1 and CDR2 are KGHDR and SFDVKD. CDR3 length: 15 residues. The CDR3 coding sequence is TGTGCCACCAGTGATCCGCTAGCGGGAGAAGAGACCCAGTACTTC. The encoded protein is CATSDPLAGEETQYF.

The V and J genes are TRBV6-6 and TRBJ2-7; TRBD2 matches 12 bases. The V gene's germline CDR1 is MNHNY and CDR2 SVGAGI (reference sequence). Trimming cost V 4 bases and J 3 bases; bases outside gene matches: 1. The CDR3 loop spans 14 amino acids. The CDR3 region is CASSSLAGGYEQYV. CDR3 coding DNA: TGTGCCAGCAGTTCACTAGCGGGAGGCTACGAGCAGTACGTC.

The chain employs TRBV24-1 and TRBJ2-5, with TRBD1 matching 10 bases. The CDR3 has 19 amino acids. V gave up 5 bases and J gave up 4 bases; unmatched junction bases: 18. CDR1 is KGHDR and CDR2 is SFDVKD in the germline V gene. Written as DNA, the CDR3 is TGTGCCACCAGTGTGTTCCTTTTGGACAGGGGGTGGTTAGGAGAGACCCAGTACTTC. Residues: CATSVFLLDRGWLGETQYF.

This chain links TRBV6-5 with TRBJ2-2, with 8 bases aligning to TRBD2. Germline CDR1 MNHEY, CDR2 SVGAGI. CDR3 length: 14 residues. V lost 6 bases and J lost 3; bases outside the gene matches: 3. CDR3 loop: CASRLAVHTGELFF. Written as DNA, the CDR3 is TGTGCCAGCAGACTAGCGGTTCACACCGGGGAGCTGTTTTTT.

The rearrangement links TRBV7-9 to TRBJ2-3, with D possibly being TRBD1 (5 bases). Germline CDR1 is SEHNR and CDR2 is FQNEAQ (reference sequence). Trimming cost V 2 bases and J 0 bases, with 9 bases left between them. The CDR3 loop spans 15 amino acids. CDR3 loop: CASSLQGFSTDTQYF. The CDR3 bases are TGTGCCAGCAGCTTACAGGGATTTAGCACAGATACGCAGTATTTT.

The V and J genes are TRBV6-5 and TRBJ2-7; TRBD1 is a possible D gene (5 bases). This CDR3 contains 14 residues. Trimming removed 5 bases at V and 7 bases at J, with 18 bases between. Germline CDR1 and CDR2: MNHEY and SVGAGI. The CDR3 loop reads CASSRAGHSEEQYV. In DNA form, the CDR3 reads TGTGCCAGCAGTCGAGCTGGACACTCCGAGGAGCAGTACGTC.

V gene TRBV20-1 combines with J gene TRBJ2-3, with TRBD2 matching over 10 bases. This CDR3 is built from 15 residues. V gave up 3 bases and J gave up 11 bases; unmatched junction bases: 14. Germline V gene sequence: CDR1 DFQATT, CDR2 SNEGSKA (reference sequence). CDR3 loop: CSASPLAGVQVRQYF. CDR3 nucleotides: TGCAGTGCTAGTCCCCTAGCGGGGGTCCAGGTGAGGCAGTATTTT.

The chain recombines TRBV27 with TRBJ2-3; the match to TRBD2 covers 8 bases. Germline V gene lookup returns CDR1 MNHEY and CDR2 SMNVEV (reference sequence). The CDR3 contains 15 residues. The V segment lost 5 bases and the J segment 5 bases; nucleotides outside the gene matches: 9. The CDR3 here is CASSMGSGVRDTQYF. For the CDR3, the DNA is TGTGCCAGCAGTATGGGTAGCGGGGTCCGAGATACGCAGTATTTT.

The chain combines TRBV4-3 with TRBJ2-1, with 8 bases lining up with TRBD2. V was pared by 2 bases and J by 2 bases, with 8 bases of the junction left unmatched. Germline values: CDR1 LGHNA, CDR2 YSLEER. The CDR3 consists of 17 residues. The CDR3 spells CASSQLIGRGAYNEQFF. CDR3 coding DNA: TGCGCCAGCAGCCAATTAATCGGGCGGGGGGCCTACAATGAGCAGTTCTTC.

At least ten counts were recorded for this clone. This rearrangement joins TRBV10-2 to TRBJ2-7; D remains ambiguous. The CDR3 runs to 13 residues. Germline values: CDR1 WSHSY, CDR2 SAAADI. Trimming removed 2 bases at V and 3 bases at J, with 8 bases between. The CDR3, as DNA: TGCGCCAGCAGTGAGAACTACTACTACGAGCAGTACGTC. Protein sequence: CASSENYYYEQYV.

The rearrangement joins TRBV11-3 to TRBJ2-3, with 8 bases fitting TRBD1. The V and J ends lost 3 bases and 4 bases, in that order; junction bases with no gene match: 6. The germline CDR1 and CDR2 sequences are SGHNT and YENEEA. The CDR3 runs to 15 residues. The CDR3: CASSLSQGAADTQYF. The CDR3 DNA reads TGTGCCAGCAGCTTGAGTCAGGGGGCGGCAGATACGCAGTATTTT.

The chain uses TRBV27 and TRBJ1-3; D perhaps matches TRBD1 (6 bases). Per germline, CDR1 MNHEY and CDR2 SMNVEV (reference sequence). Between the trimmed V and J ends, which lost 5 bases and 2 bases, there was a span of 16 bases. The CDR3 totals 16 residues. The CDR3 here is CASSHEQGSTGNTIYF. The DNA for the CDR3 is TGTGCCAGCAGTCATGAACAGGGTAGCACTGGAAACACCATATATTTT.

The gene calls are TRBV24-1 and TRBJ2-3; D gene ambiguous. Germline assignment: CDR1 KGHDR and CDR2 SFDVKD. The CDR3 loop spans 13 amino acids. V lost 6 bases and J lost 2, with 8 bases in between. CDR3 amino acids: CATSNRVTDTQYF. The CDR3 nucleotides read TGTGCCACCAGTAACCGGGTCACAGATACGCAGTATTTT.

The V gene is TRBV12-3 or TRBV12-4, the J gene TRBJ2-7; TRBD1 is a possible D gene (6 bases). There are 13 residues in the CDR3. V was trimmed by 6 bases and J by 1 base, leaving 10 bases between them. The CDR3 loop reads CASRRTGSYEQYV. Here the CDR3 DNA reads TGTGCCAGCAGACGAACAGGGTCCTACGAGCAGTACGTC.

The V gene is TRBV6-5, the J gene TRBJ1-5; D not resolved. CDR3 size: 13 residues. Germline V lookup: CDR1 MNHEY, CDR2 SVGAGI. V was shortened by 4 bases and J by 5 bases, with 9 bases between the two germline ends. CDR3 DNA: TGTGCCAGCAGTTTGACGAGGTATCAGCCCCAGCATTTT. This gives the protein CASSLTRYQPQHF.

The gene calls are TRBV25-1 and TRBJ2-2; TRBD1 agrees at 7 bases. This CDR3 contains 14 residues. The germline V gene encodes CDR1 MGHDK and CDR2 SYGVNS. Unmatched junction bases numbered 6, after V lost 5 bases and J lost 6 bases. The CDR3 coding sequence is TGTGCCAGCAGTCCGACAGGGAAGGCCGGGGAGCTGTTTTTT. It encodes CASSPTGKAGELFF.

CDR3 loop: CASRYDSNTEAFF. DNA of the CDR3: TGTGCCAGCAGGTACGACTCGAACACTGAAGCTTTCTTT. The chain joins TRBV6-5 to TRBJ1-1; no definite D call. Between the trimmed V and J ends, which lost 6 bases and 1 base, there was a span of 9 bases. Looked up from germline, CDR1 is MNHEY and CDR2 is SVGAGI. The CDR3 length is 13 residues.

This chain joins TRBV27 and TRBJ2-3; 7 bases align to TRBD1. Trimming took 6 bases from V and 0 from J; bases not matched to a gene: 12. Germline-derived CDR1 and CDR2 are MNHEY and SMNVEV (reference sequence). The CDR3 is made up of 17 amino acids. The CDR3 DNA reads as TGTGCCAGCAGCCCTCACCCGGGACAGCCTAGCACAGATACGCAGTATTTT. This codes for CASSPHPGQPSTDTQYF.